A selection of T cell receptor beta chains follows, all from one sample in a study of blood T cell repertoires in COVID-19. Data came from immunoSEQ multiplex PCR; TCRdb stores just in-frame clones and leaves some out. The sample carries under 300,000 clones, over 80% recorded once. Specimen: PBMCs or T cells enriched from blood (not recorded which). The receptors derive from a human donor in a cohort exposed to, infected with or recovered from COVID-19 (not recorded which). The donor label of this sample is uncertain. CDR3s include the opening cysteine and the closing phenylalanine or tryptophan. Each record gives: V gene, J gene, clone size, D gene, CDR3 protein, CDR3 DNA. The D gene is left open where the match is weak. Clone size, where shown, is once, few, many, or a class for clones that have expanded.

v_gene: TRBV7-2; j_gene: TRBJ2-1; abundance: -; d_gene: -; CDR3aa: CASSFTGPYNEQFF; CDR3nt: TGTGCCAGCAGCTTTACCGGTCCCTACAATGAGCAGTTCTTC
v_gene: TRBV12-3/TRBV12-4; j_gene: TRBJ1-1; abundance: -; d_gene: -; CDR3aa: CASSFMTEAFF; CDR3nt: TGTGCCAGCAGTTTTATGACTGAAGCTTTCTTT
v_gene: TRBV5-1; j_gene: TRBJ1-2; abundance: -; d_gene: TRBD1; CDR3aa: CASSWDRYGYTF; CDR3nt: TGCGCCAGCAGCTGGGACAGATATGGCTACACCTTC
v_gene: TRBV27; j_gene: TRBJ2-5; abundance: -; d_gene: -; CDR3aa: CASQPGLPDVETQYF; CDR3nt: TGTGCCAGCCAACCGGGACTCCCAGACGTGGAGACCCAGTACTTC
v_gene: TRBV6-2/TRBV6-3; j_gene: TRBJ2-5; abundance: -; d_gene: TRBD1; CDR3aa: CASSDRGGTQYF; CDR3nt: TGTGCCAGCAGCGACAGGGGAGGGACCCAGTACTTC
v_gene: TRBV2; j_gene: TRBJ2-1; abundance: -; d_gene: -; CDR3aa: CASSDTGRSYNEQFF; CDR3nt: TGTGCCAGCAGCGATACAGGGCGCTCCTACAATGAGCAGTTCTTC
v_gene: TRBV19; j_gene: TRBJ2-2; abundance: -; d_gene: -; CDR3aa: CASAPGDRTGELFF; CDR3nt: TGTGCCAGTGCTCCAGGGGATCGGACCGGGGAGCTGTTTTTT
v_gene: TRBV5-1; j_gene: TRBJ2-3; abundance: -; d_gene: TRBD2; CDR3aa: CASSLIASGATDTQYF; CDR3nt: TGCGCCAGCAGCTTGATCGCTAGCGGTGCCACAGATACGCAGTATTTT
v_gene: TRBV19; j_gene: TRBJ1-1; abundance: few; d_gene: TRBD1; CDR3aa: CASSIGAGGVSMNTEAFF; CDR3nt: TGTGCCAGTAGTATAGGCGCAGGGGGAGTTAGTATGAACACTGAAGCTTTCTTT
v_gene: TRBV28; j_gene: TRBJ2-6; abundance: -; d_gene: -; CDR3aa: CASNEPAGANVLTF; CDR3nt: TGTGCCAGCAATGAGCCTGCTGGGGCCAACGTCCTGACTTTC
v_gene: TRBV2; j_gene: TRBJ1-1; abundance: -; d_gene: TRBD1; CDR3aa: CASSPGRTGDEAFF; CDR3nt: TGTGCCAGCAGCCCTGGTCGCACAGGGGATGAAGCTTTCTTT
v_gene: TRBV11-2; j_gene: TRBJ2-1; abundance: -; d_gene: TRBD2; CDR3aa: CASSLAGGPYNEQFF; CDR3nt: TGTGCCAGCAGCTTAGCGGGGGGGCCCTACAATGAGCAGTTCTTC
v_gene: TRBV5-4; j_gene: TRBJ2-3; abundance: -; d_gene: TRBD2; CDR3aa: CASSFVAGGPDTQYF; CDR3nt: TGTGCCAGCAGCTTCGTGGCGGGAGGGCCAGATACGCAGTATTTT
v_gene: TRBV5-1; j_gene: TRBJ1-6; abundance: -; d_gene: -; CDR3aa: CASSSPGDSPLHF; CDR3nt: TGCGCCAGCTCCTCCCCAGGCGATTCACCCCTCCACTTT
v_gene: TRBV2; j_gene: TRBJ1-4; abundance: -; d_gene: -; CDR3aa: CASSEQGTAATNEKLFF; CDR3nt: TGTGCCAGCAGTGAACAGGGAACGGCGGCAACTAATGAAAAACTGTTTTTT
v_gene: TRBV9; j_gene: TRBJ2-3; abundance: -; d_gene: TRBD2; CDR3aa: CASSGLAKASTDTQYF; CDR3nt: TGTGCCAGCAGCGGACTAGCGAAAGCTAGCACAGATACGCAGTATTTT
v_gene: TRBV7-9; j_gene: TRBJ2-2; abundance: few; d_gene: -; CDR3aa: CASSLAQGRTGELFF; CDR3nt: TGTGCCAGCAGCTTAGCACAGGGGAGGACCGGGGAGCTGTTTTTT
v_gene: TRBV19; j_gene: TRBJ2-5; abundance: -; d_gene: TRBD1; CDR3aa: CASSPTGGETQYF; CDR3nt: TGTGCCAGTAGCCCGACAGGGGGAGAGACCCAGTACTTC
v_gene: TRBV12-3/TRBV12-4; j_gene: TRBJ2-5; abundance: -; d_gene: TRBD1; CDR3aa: CASGQGQETQYF; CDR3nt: TGTGCCAGCGGACAGGGACAAGAGACCCAGTACTTC
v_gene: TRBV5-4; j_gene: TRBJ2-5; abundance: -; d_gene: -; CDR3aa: CASSLPRETQYF; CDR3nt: TGTGCCAGCAGCTTGCCCAGAGAGACCCAGTACTTC
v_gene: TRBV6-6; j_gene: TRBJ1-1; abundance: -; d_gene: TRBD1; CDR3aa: CASSSGGQDEAFF; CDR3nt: TGTGCCAGCAGTTCAGGGGGGCAAGATGAAGCTTTCTTT
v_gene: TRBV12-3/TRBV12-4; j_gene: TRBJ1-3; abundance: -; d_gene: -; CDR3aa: CASSSVSGNTIYF; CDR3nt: TGTGCCAGCAGTTCGGTCTCTGGAAACACCATATATTTT
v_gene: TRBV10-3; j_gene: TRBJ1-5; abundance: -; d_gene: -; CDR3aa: CAIGVTRSDQPQHF; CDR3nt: TGTGCCATCGGTGTGACGAGGTCCGATCAGCCCCAGCATTTT
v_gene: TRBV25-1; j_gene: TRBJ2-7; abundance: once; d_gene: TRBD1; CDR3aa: CASVMTGNYEQYF; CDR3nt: TGTGCCAGCGTTATGACAGGGAACTACGAGCAGTACTTC
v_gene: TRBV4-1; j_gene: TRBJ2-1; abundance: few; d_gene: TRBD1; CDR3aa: CASSLTITGTGGWNEQFF; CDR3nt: TGCGCCAGCAGCCTCACGATAACCGGGACAGGGGGCTGGAATGAGCAGTTCTTC
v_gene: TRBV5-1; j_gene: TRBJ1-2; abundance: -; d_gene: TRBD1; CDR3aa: CASSLGTGRNYGYTF; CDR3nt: TGCGCCAGCAGCCTCGGGACAGGGCGGAACTATGGCTACACCTTC
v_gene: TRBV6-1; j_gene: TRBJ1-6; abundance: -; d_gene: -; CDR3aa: CASSEAGGNNSPLHF; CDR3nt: TGTGCCAGCAGTGAAGCGGGCGGGAATAATTCACCCCTCCACTTT
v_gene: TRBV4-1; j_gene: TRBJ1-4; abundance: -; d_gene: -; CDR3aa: CASSQGSGGRGEKLFF; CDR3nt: TGCGCCAGCAGCCAAGGATCCGGGGGTCGAGGGGAAAAACTGTTTTTT
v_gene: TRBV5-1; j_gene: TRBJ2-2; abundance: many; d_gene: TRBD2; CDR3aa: CASSLELAGRSGELFF; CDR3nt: TGCGCCAGCAGCTTGGAACTAGCGGGGAGGTCAGGGGAGCTGTTTTTT
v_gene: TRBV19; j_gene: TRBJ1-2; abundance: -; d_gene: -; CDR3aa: CASSPPTGGTLNYGYTF; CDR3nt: TGTGCCAGTAGTCCCCCAACGGGGGGGACTTTAAACTATGGCTACACCTTC
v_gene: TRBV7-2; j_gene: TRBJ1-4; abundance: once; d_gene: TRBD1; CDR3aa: CASSPSDRAEKLFF; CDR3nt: TGTGCCAGCAGCCCCTCGGACAGGGCAGAAAAACTGTTTTTT
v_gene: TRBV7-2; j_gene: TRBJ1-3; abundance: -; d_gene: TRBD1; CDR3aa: CASSSDRGRGNTIYF; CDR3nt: TGTGCCAGCAGCTCAGACAGGGGCCGAGGAAACACCATATATTTT
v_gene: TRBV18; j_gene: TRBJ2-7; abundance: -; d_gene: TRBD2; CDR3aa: CASSPAGTTYEQYF; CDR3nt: TGTGCCAGCTCACCAGCAGGGACTACCTACGAGCAGTACTTC